This T cell receptor (beta chain) emerged from a study of T cell responses to AZD1222 COVID-19 vaccine. Whole-study results and caveats: In a largely white British group with more females than males, clonal diversity was possibly underestimated. Spike-specific TCRs gained breadth and depth after people received two AZD1222 doses. Within unmutated variant regions lay the reported targets of nearly half of spike-specific TCRs.

The CDR3 sequence is 14 residues long. Germline-derived CDR1 and CDR2 are GTSNPN and SVGIG (reference sequence). The V gene end was trimmed by 2 bases and the J gene end by 7 bases; junction bases not matched to a gene: 8. A word on this clone: Antigen unknown.

Generated by immunoSEQ multiplex PCR, the TCRdb table keeps only in-frame clones and is missing some. The data hold 100,000 to 150,000 clones, with under 90% observed a single time. The receptor comes from an adult in good health. Sequences were derived from peripheral blood, sampled on day 0 of AZD1222 vaccination. The gene calls are TRBV30 and TRBJ1-2; 9 bases are a match to TRBD1. The CDR3 DNA follows: TGTGCCTGGAGTCCAACAGGGGGCGGTGGTGGCTACACCTTC. This sequence encodes CAWSPTGGGGGYTF.